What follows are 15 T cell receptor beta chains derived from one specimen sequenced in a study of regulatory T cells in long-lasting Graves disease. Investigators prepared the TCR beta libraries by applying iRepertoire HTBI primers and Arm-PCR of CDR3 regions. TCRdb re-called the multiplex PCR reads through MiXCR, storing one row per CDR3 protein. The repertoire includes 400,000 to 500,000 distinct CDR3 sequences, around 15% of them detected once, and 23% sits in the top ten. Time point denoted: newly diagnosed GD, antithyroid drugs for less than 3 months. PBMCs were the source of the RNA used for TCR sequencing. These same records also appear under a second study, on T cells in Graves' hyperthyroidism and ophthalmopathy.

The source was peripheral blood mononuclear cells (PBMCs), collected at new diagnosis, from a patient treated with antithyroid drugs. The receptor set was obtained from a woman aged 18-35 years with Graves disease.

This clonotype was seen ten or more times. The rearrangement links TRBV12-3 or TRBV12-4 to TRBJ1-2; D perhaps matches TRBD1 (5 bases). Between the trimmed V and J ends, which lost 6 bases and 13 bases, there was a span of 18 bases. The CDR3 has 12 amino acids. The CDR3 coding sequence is TGTGCCAGCAGATACGGGACCGCACGTCTCACCTTC. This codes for CASRYGTARLTF.

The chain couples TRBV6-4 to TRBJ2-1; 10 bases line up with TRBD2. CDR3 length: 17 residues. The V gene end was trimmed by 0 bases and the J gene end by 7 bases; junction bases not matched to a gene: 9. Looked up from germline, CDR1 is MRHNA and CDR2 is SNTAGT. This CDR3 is CASSDSFSGRTGNEQFF. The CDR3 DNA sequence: TGTGCCAGCAGTGACTCTTTTAGCGGGAGGACGGGGAATGAGCAGTTCTTC.

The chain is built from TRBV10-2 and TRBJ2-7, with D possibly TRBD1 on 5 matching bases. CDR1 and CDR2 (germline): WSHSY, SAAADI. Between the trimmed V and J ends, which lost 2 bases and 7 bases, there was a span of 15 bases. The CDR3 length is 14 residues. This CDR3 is CASSERGGPREQYF. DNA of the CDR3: TGCGCCAGCAGTGAGAGGGGTGGACCTAGGGAGCAGTACTTC.

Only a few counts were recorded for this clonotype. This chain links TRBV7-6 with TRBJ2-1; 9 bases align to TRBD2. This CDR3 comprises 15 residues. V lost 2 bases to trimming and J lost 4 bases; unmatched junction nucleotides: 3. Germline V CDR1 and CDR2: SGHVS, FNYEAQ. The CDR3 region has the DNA TGTGCCAGCAGCTTACAGACTAGCGGATACAATGAGCAGTTCTTC. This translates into CASSLQTSGYNEQFF.

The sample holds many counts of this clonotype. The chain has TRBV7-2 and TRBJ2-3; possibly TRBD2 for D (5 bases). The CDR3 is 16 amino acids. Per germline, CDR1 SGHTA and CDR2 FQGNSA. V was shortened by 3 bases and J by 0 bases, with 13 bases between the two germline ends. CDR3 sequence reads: CASSFGEQPSTDTQYF. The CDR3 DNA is TGTGCCAGCAGCTTCGGGGAACAACCAAGCACAGATACGCAGTATTTT.

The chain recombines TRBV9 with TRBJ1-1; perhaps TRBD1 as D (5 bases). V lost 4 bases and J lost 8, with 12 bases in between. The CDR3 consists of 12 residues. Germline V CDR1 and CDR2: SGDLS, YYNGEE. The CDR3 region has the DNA TGTGCCAGCAGCAATCGACAGTCGGAAGCTTTCTTT. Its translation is CASSNRQSEAFF.

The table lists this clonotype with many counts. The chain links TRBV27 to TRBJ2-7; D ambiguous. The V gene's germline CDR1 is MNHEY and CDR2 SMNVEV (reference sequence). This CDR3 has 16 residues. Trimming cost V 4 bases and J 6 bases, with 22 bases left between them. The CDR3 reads CASSSEPRFRSGEQYF. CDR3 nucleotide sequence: TGTGCCAGCAGTTCAGAACCTAGGTTTCGTTCGGGCGAGCAGTACTTC.

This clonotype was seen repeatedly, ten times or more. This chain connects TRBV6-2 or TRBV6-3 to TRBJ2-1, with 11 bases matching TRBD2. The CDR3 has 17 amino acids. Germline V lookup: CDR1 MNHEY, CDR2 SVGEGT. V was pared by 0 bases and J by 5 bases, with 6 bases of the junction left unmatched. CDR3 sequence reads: CASSYSRLAGGDNEQFF. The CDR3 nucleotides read TGTGCCAGCAGTTACTCGAGGTTAGCGGGAGGGGACAATGAGCAGTTCTTC.

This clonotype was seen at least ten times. The CDR3 DNA reads as TGTGCCAGCAGTTCCCCAACAGGGGTCTTCTTAAGTGAGCAGTTCTTC. As protein: CASSSPTGVFLSEQFF. This rearrangement joins TRBV6-2 or TRBV6-3 to TRBJ2-1, with 7 bases that match TRBD1. Germline V gives CDR1 MNHEY, CDR2 SVGEGT. V shed 4 bases and J 9 bases; nucleotides not matched to a gene: 15. The CDR3 is made up of 16 amino acids.

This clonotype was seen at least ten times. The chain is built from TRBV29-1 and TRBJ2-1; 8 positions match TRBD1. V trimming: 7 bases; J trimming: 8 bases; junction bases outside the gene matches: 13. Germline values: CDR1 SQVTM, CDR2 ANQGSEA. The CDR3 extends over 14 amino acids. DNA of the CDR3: TGCAGCGATACTGGAGACAGGGGAGGCGATGAGCAGTTCTTC. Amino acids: CSDTGDRGGDEQFF.

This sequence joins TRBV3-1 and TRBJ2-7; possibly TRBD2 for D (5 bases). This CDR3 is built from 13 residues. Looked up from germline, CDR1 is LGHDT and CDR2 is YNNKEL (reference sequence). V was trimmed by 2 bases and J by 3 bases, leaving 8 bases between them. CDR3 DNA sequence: TGTGCCAGCAGCCAACGAGGGATCTACGAGCAGTACTTC. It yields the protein CASSQRGIYEQYF.

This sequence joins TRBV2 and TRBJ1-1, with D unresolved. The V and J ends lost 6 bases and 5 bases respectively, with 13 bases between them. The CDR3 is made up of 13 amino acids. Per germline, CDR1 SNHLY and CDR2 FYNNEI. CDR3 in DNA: TGTGCCAGCAGGTCCGGCTCGGGAACTGAAGCTTTCTTT. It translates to CASRSGSGTEAFF.

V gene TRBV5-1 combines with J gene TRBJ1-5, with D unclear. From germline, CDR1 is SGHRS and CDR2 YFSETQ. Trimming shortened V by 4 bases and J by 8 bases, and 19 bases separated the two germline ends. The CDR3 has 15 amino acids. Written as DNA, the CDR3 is TGCGCCAGCAGCCTTTCCGGAGGAACGGCGGAGCCCCAGCATTTT. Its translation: CASSLSGGTAEPQHF.

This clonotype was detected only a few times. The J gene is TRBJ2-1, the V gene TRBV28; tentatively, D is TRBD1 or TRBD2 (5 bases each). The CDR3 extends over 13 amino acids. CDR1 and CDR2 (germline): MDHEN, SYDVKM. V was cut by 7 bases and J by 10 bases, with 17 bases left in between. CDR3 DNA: TGTGCCAGCACCAAGACAGTTTCGGGAGAGCAGTTCTTC. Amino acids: CASTKTVSGEQFF.

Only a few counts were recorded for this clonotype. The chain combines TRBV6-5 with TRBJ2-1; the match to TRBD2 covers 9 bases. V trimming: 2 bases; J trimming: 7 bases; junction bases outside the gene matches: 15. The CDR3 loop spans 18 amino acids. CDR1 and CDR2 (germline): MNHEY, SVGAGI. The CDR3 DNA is TGTGCCAGCAGTTACCGTCTTAAGAATAGCGGGAGTATAAATGAGCAGTTCTTC. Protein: CASSYRLKNSGSINEQFF.